The 10 T cell receptor beta chains reported below all come from one sample, sequenced in a study of CD4 T cells in relation to SARS-CoV-2 and coronaviruses. The assay was immunoSEQ multiplex PCR, and TCRdb's table has in-frame clones only and misses some. The table lists about 36,000 clones, about 86% of them singletons. Their specific antigens are unknown. Material: naive CD4+ T cells from PBMCs, cultured in vitro. Specified subset: naive CD4+ T cells isolated by negative enrichment. These receptor sequences come from an adult with COVID-19.

This clone was found a few times. The V and J genes are TRBV27 and TRBJ2-7; tentative D call: TRBD1 (5 bases). Germline V CDR1 and CDR2: MNHEY, SMNVEV (reference sequence). Trimming stripped 10 bases from V and 6 bases from J, with 16 bases between. The CDR3 is made up of 12 amino acids. CDR3: CATRGGAPEQYF. For the CDR3, the DNA is TGTGCCACACGCGGTGGGGCACCCGAGCAGTACTTC.

The chain links TRBV11-2 to TRBJ2-5, with D possibly TRBD1 on 5 matching bases. The V and J ends lost 4 bases and 0 bases respectively, with 18 bases between them. Per the germline V gene, CDR1 is SGHAT and CDR2 is FQNNGV. The CDR3 loop spans 17 amino acids. Here the CDR3 DNA reads TGTGCCAGCAGCTCATATCTAGGGGCAGAGAACCAAGAGACCCAGTACTTC. Protein sequence: CASSSYLGAENQETQYF.

The CDR3 region is CASSYSISWVAGYTF. CDR3 in DNA: TGTGCCAGCAGTTACTCGATATCCTGGGTGGCGGGCTACACCTTC. The rearrangement joins TRBV6-5 to TRBJ1-2, with D uncertain. The germline gives CDR1 MNHEY, CDR2 SVGAGI. The CDR3 sequence is 15 residues long. Trimming left V 0 bases short and J 8 bases short, with 16 bases between.

V usage is TRBV18 and J usage is TRBJ2-7, with TRBD1 identical over 8 bases. The V and J ends lost 4 bases and 2 bases, in that order; junction bases with no gene match: 7. CDR3 length: 15 residues. Germline V lookup: CDR1 KGHSH, CDR2 LQKENI. The CDR3 DNA reads TGTGCCAGCTCACTCGGGACAGGAACCACCTACGAGCAGTACTTC. This sequence encodes CASSLGTGTTYEQYF.

V usage is TRBV11-2 and J usage is TRBJ2-1; TRBD1 agrees at 9 bases. CDR3 length: 17 amino acids. Germline V gene data show CDR1 as SGHAT and CDR2 as FQNNGV. Trimming cost V 5 bases and J 8 bases; bases outside gene matches: 16. The CDR3 DNA is TGTGCCAGCAGCCCCCAGGGAGGGGACAGGGTCTTCGATGAGCAGTTCTTC. It encodes CASSPQGGDRVFDEQFF.

The rearrangement joins TRBV6-2 or TRBV6-3 to TRBJ2-5, with D uncertain. The CDR3 totals 14 residues. The germline V gene encodes CDR1 MNHEY and CDR2 SVGEGT. The V end was cut by 2 bases, the J end by 2 bases, with 9 bases between. CDR3 in amino acids: CASSYGVMQETQYF. CDR3 sequence (DNA): TGTGCCAGCAGTTACGGGGTTATGCAAGAGACCCAGTACTTC.

The chain links TRBV9 to TRBJ2-3; 9 positions match TRBD2. Germline V gene lookup returns CDR1 SGDLS and CDR2 YYNGEE. This CDR3 is built from 15 residues. J was trimmed by 2 bases and V by 0 bases; bases with no gene match: 1. The CDR3 region has the DNA TGTGCCAGCAGCGTAGTAGCGGGGGTCACAGATACGCAGTATTTT. Protein sequence: CASSVVAGVTDTQYF.

The rearrangement joins TRBV9 to TRBJ2-7; the D is unclear. Deletions cut 4 bases from V and 5 bases from J, with 16 bases between. The length of the CDR3 is 14 residues. In germline, CDR1 is SGDLS, CDR2 YYNGEE. The CDR3 DNA reads as TGTGCCAGCAGCCCCACGGGCGTATCGGACGAGCAGTACTTC. It encodes CASSPTGVSDEQYF.

The chain employs TRBV3-1 (or the pseudogene TRBV3-2) and TRBJ2-2, with 8 nucleotides matching TRBD2. With V trimmed by 1 base and J by 0 bases, 4 bases remained unmatched. CDR1 is LGHDT and CDR2 is YNNKEL in the germline V gene (reference sequence). This CDR3 contains 17 residues. CDR3 DNA sequence: TGTGCCAGCAGCCAAGCGGGAGGGCCCCCGAACACCGGGGAGCTGTTTTTT. Translated, it gives CASSQAGGPPNTGELFF.

This clone was seen more than once but under ten times. The DNA of the CDR3 is TGTGCCAGCAGTCGAAGGGGGTTAGGCAATCAGCCCCAGCATTTT. This encodes CASSRRGLGNQPQHF. The chain is built from TRBV6-5 and TRBJ1-5; D may be TRBD1 (6 bases). This CDR3 has 15 amino acids. CDR1 MNHEY and CDR2 SVGAGI come from the germline V gene. The germline V and J ends were trimmed by 5 bases and 2 bases, with 13 bases remaining between them.